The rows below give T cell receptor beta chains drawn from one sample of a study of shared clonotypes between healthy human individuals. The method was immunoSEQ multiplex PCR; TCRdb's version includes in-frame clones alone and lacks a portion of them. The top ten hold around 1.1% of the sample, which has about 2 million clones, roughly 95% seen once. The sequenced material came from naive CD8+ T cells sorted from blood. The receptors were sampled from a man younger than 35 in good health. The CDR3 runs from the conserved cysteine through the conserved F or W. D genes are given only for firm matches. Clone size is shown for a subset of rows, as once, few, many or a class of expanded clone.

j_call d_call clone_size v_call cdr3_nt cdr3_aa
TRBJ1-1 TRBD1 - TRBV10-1 TGCGCCAGCAGCATGGACAGGTTGAACACTGAAGCTTTCTTT CASSMDRLNTEAFF
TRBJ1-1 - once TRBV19 TGTGCCAGTAGTATAGTTTTAGAGGGGAACACTGAAGCTTTCTTT CASSIVLEGNTEAFF
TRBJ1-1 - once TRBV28 TGTGCCAGCAGCCTTGGGACTGAAGCTTTCTTT CASSLGTEAFF
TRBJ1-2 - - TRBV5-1 TGCGCCAGCAGCTTGGTTGGGGGCATAAGCTATGGCTACACCTTC CASSLVGGISYGYTF
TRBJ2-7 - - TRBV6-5 TGTGCCAGCAGCGGCGCAGGAGATTTTTACGAGCAGTACTTC CASSGAGDFYEQYF
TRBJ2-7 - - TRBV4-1 TGCGCCAGCAGCCAAGAAGGATACGAGCAGTACTTC CASSQEGYEQYF
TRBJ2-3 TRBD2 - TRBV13 TGTGCCAGCAGCTTAGGGGGGAGCGGGAGTTACACAGATACGCAGTATTTT CASSLGGSGSYTDTQYF
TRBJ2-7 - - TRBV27 TGTGCCAGCAGTCTTTCGACGGCCTCCTACGAGCAGTACTTC CASSLSTASYEQYF
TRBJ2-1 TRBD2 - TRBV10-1 TGCGCCAGCAGTGAGTCTGGCGGGAGCAACAATGAGCAGTTCTTC CASSESGGSNNEQFF
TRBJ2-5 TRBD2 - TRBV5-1 TGCGCCAGCAGTCGTCGACTAGCGGGAGGGCCGGGGGAGACCCAGTACTTC CASSRRLAGGPGETQYF
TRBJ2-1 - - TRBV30 TGTGCCTGGAGTCCGGGAGTAAATGAGCAGTTCTTC CAWSPGVNEQFF
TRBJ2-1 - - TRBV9 TGTGCCAGCAGCGGTCCCGAGAGACTTGATGAGCAGTTCTTC CASSGPERLDEQFF
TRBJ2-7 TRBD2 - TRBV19 TGTGCCAGTAGTATCGGGTCTGGACTAGCGATCTACGAGCAGTACTTC CASSIGSGLAIYEQYF
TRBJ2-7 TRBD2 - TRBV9 TGTGCCAGCAGCCCCGAGCGGGGCCCATACGAGCAGTACTTC CASSPERGPYEQYF
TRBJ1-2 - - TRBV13 TGTGCCAGCAGCGAAGACAGATCTGGCTACACCTTC CASSEDRSGYTF
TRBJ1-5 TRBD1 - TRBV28 TGTGCCAGTACCGGGACAGGGGACAATCAGCCCCAGCATTTT CASTGTGDNQPQHF